This T cell receptor beta chain was retrieved from a study of T cell responses to AZD1222 COVID-19 vaccine. Of note for this clone: The antigen is undetermined.

Only in-frame clones appear in the TCRdb table, and some are missing; sequencing was by immunoSEQ multiplex PCR. The sample holds some 150,000 clones; approximately 85% are singletons and the top ten take roughly 5.2%. Overall study results and limits: Nearly half of the spike-specific TCRs reportedly recognize variant regions that carry no mutations. Donors were chiefly white British, with a greater number of females, and clonal diversity was perhaps underestimated.

CDR1 is SGHTA, CDR2 FQGTGA, per germline. V was clipped by 5 bases and J by 7 bases, with 14 bases between them. The CDR3 sequence is 14 residues long. The chain recombines TRBV7-3 with TRBJ2-2, with D perhaps TRBD2 (6 bases). This clonotype was sampled from an adult who received the MenACWY meningococcal vaccine as a control. The sample here was peripheral blood, taken 28 days after the second dose of the MenACWY control vaccine. CDR3 loop: CASSPSGRGGELFF. CDR3 in DNA: TGTGCCAGCAGCCCTTCCGGGCGGGGCGGGGAGCTGTTTTTT.